The 6 T cell receptor beta chains below all came from one sample that was sequenced in a study of blood T cell repertoires in COVID-19. The method was immunoSEQ multiplex PCR; TCRdb's version includes in-frame clones alone and lacks a portion of them. The table has 150,000 to 200,000 clones, less than 90% seen once; the top ten hold approximately 8%. Material: PBMCs or T cells enriched from blood (not recorded which). The origin of the receptors is a woman aged 50 to 60 who had recovered from COVID-19.

This clone was detected only a few times. At one of its ends the junction is not consistent with the germline gene, which may arise from a read error. The CDR3 DNA sequence: TGTGCCAGCAGCCTAGCGGGAGGGATTTACGAGCAGTACTTC. This gives the protein CASSLAGGIYEQYF. The chain has TRBV7-2 and TRBJ2-7; 12 bases are shared with TRBD2. The CDR3 runs 14 residues. Germline V gene sequence: CDR1 SGHTA, CDR2 FQGNSA.

CDR3 sequence reads: CATGTSLYEQYF. CDR3 in DNA: TGTGCCACAGGGACTTCCTTATACGAGCAGTACTTC. The rearrangement links TRBV7-9 to TRBJ2-7; D is possibly TRBD2 (6 bases). Per germline, CDR1 SEHNR and CDR2 FQNEAQ (reference sequence). This CDR3 region has 12 residues. Trimming took off 10 bases at V and 4 bases at J, with 14 bases between the two ends.

V is TRBV6-5 and J is TRBJ1-1; TRBD1 might be the D (5 bases). From germline, CDR1 is MNHEY and CDR2 SVGAGI. The CDR3 runs 14 residues. V was trimmed by 4 bases and J by 4 bases, leaving 13 bases between them. The CDR3 here is CASSFWTTGTEAFF. CDR3 nucleotides: TGTGCCAGCAGTTTCTGGACAACTGGCACTGAAGCTTTCTTT.

V is TRBV5-1 and J is TRBJ1-3; D is perhaps TRBD1 (6 bases). CDR3 length: 14 amino acids. Germline assignment: CDR1 SGHRS and CDR2 YFSETQ. V dropped 5 bases and J dropped 3 bases, with 12 bases sitting between them. As DNA, the CDR3 is TGCGCCAGCAGTACCGGGACAAATGGAAACACCATATATTTT. Its protein product is CASSTGTNGNTIYF. Full variable domain (outside the CDR3, taken from reference TRBV5-1 and TRBJ1-3): KAGVTQTPRYLIKTRGQQVTLSCSPISGHRSVSWYQQTPGQGLQFLFEYFSETQRNKGNFPGRFSGRQFSNSRSEMNVSTLELGDSALYLCASSTGTNGNTIYFGEGSWLTVV.

This chain connects TRBV12-5 to TRBJ2-1, with 7 bases aligning to TRBD1. V trimming: 3 bases; J trimming: 6 bases; junction bases outside the gene matches: 2. Germline V gene sequence: CDR1 LGHNT, CDR2 FRNRAP. This CDR3 spans 13 amino acids. Here the CDR3 DNA reads TGTGCTAGTGGTTTCTCAGGGGGCAATGAGCAGTTCTTC. This sequence encodes CASGFSGGNEQFF.

This clone was picked up one time. The rearrangement joins TRBV20-1 to TRBJ2-1; possible D gene TRBD1, 6 bases. The CDR3 extends over 11 amino acids. Germline CDR1 DFQATT, CDR2 SNEGSKA (reference sequence). The V and J ends lost 2 bases and 12 bases respectively, with 11 bases between them. This CDR3 is CSARSTGRQFF. In nucleotides, the CDR3 is TGCAGTGCTAGATCAACAGGGAGGCAGTTCTTC.